The 3 T cell receptor beta chains below come from one sample, sequenced in a study of CD8+ T cells in alopecia areata. Treatment given: oral pan-JAK inhibitor, 5-10 mg twice daily. Sequencing used cDNA as its template, made by extracting RNA and reverse transcribing it. The repertoire was sequenced with immunoSEQ multiplex PCR; TCRdb's copy has only in-frame clones and lacks some. The sample lists approximately 160,000 clones; about 60% were seen once. This specimen consisted of CD4+ T cells sorted from blood, obtained at week 24, from a patient treated with tofacitinib. These receptors were collected from a human donor with alopecia areata.

The V and J genes are TRBV27 and TRBJ2-2; maybe TRBD2 (7 bases). The germline gives CDR1 MNHEY, CDR2 SMNVEV (reference sequence). V gave up 5 bases and J gave up 3 bases, with 22 bases separating them. CDR3 size: 18 residues. This CDR3 reads CASSPPTRGAKDTGELFF. CDR3 DNA sequence: TGTGCCAGCAGTCCACCTACTCGGGGGGCAAAGGACACCGGGGAGCTGTTTTTT.

This clone occurred once. The rearrangement links TRBV29-1 to TRBJ2-3; D unresolved. Per the germline V gene, CDR1 is SQVTM and CDR2 is ANQGSEA. CDR3 size: 12 residues. V was clipped by 3 bases and J by 1 base, with 5 bases between them. The CDR3 DNA reads TGCAGCGTTGACTTGGGCACAGATACGCAGTATTTT. Translation gives CSVDLGTDTQYF.

The rearrangement links TRBV27 to TRBJ2-4, with D tentatively TRBD2 (6 bases). V was shortened by 5 bases and J by 8 bases, with 10 bases between the two germline ends. The CDR3 consists of 12 residues. Germline CDR1 MNHEY, CDR2 SMNVEV (reference sequence). The CDR3 DNA reads as TGTGCCAGCAGTACGACTAGTCACATTCAGTACTTC. It yields the protein CASSTTSHIQYF.